This TCR beta chain came from a study of T cells after yellow fever vaccination. Whole-study results and caveats: Researchers noted that a small share of clonotypes showed up in both CD4 and CD8 compartments.

CDR3 length equals 17 residues. Germline V gene lookup returns CDR1 DFQATT and CDR2 SNEGSKA (reference sequence). Template switching with 5'RACE generated the TCR cDNA and added a universal primer site and UMIs. One entry per CDR3 protein, called by TCRdb with MiXCR from the 5' RACE reads. The table lists about 630,000 distinct CDR3 sequences, 9% to 15% of them singletons. Points on this clonotype: No antigen is known for it. At one end the junction does not follow the germline gene, possibly because of a read error.

Sequencing was performed on PBMCs, taken on the day of the yellow fever booster vaccination. The TCR comes from a young man who received the YFV17D yellow fever vaccine. V gene TRBV20-1 combines with J gene TRBJ2-1; the match to TRBD2 covers 7 bases. The CDR3 spells CCARDPTSPGGYNEQFF. CDR3 bases: TGCTGTGCTAGAGACCCGACTAGCCCTGGTGGTTACAATGAGCAGTTCTTC.